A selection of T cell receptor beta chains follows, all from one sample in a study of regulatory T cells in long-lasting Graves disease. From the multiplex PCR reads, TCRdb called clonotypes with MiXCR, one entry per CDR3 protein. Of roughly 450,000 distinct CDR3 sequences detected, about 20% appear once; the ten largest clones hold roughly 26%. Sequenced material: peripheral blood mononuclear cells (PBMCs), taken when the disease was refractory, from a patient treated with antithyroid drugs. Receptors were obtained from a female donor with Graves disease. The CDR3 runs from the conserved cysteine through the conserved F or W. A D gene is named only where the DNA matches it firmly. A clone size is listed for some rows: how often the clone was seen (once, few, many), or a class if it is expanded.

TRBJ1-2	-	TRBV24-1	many	TGTGCCACCAGTGAAACAGCTTCCTATGGCTACACCTTC	CATSETASYGYTF
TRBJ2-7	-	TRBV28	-	TGTGCCAGCCGGACCGGGTGGGACGAGCAGTACTTC	CASRTGWDEQYF
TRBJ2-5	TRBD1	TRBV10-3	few	TGTGCCATCAGTGAGTGGCGGACAGGGGTAGAGACCCAGTACTTC	CAISEWRTGVETQYF
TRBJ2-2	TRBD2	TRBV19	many	TGTGCCAGTAGTATTCTAGCGGGAAACACCGGGGAGCTGTTTTTT	CASSILAGNTGELFF
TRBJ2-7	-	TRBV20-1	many	TGCAGTGCTAAGAACAGCGAGCAGTACTTC	CSAKNSEQYF
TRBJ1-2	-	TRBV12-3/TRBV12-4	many	TGTGCCAGCAGACTTTCGGGGGGAGCTAACTATGGCTACACCTTC	CASRLSGGANYGYTF
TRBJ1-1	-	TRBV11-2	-	TGTGCCAGCAGCCCAGGCAGTTTTGACGCTGAAGCTTTCTTT	CASSPGSFDAEAFF
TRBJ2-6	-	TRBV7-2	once	TGTGCCAGCAGCTTAGCCAGGGGTTTGGGGGCCAACGTCCTGACTTTC	CASSLARGLGANVLTF
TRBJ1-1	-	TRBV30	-	TGTGCCTCCACTTATTCGAAGGGCGCCGACACTGAAGCTTTCTTT	CASTYSKGADTEAFF
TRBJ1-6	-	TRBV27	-	TGTGCCAGCAGTTTTGGGGGGGGGTTCAGATCACCCCTCCACTTT	CASSFGGGFRSPLHF
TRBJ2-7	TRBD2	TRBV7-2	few	TGTGCCAGCACCTTTAGCGGGCCGCCCTACGAGCAGTACTTC	CASTFSGPPYEQYF
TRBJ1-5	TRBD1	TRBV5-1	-	TGCGCCAGCAGCGCAGGGACAGGGGAGGGTCAGCCCCAGCATTTT	CASSAGTGEGQPQHF
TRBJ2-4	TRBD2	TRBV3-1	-	TGTGCCAGCAGCCCACCCGGGCTAGCGGGAGGGTACGTCAAAAACATTCAGTACTTC	CASSPPGLAGGYVKNIQYF
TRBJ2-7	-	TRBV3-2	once	TGTGCCAGCAGCCCCCTATACTCCTACGAGCAGTACTTC	CASSPLYSYEQYF
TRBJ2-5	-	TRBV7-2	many	TGTGCCAGCAGCTTCCAAGGGGCAGTACAAGAGACCCAGTACTTC	CASSFQGAVQETQYF
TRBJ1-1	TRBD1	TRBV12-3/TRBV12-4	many	TGTGCCAGCAGTATGGGACAGAGGAACACTGAAGCTTTCTTT	CASSMGQRNTEAFF
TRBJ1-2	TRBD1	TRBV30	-	TGTGCCTGGGTATACAGGGGAGGGGGCTACACCTTC	CAWVYRGGGYTF
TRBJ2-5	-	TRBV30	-	TGTGCCTGGAGTCCCCGGGACCGGGGCCTCCAAGAGACCCAGTACTTC	CAWSPRDRGLQETQYF